This record covers a single TCR beta chain. V trimming: 0 bases; J trimming: 6 bases; junction bases outside the gene matches: 6. This CDR3 has 16 residues. Germline V lookup: CDR1 SGHRS, CDR2 YFSETQ. The data belong to a study of blood T cell repertoires in COVID-19. Generated by immunoSEQ multiplex PCR, the TCRdb table keeps only in-frame clones and is missing some. The table includes some 20,000 clones, 70% to 90% detected once. This TCR came from a man in his forties with active COVID-19. Input material: peripheral blood. V usage is TRBV5-1 and J usage is TRBJ1-5; 10 nucleotides agree with TRBD1. This chain's CDR3 is CASSLAGTGAGQPQHF. CDR3 nucleotide sequence: TGCGCCAGCAGCTTGGCAGGGACAGGGGCAGGTCAGCCCCAGCATTTT.